This T cell receptor (beta chain) stems from a study of identical twins. CDR3 length equals 17 residues. Germline loops: CDR1 SGHRS, CDR2 YFSETQ. V dropped 0 bases and J dropped 7 bases, with 17 bases sitting between them. One entry per CDR3 protein results from TCRdb running MiXCR on the 5' RACE reads. The data contain about 220,000 distinct CDR3 sequences, 6% to 8.5% of them singletons. In this sample, this clonotype turned up a few times. This same sample was also part of a study on yellow fever vaccine responses in identical twins.

Material for sequencing was CD8+ T cells sorted from blood. The V call is TRBV5-1, the J call TRBJ1-6, with D uncertain. The source of this sequence is a woman aged 18-30 years in good health. The DNA of the CDR3 is TGCGCCAGCAGCTTGGATGGAGCGGGAGACCCCAATTCACCCCTCCACTTT. Translation: CASSLDGAGDPNSPLHF. Full variable domain (outside the CDR3, taken from reference TRBV5-1 and TRBJ1-6): KAGVTQTPRYLIKTRGQQVTLSCSPISGHRSVSWYQQTPGQGLQFLFEYFSETQRNKGNFPGRFSGRQFSNSRSEMNVSTLELGDSALYLCASSLDGAGDPNSPLHFGNGTRLTVT.